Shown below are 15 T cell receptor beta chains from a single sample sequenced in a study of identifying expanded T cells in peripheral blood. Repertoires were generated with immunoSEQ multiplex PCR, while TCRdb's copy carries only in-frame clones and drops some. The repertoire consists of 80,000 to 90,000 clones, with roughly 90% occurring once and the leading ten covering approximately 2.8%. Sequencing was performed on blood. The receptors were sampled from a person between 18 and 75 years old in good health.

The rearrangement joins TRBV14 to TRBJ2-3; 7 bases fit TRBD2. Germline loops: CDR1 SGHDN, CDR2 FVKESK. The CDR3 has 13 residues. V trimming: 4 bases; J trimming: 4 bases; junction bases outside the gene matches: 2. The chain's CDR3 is CASSPTSADTQYF. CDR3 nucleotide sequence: TGTGCCAGCAGCCCTACTAGCGCAGATACGCAGTATTTT.

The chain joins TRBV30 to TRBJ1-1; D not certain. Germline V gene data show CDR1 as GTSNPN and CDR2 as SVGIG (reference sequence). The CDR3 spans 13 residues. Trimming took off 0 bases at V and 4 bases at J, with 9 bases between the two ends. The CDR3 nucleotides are TGTGCCTGGAGTGTACAAGGGATCACTGAAGCTTTCTTT. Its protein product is CAWSVQGITEAFF.

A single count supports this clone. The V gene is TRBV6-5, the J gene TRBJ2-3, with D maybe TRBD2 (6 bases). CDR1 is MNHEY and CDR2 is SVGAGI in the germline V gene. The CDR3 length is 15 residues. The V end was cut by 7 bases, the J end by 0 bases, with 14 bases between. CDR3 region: CASTPPGTSTDTQYF. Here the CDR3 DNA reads TGTGCCAGCACCCCTCCGGGGACTAGCACAGATACGCAGTATTTT.

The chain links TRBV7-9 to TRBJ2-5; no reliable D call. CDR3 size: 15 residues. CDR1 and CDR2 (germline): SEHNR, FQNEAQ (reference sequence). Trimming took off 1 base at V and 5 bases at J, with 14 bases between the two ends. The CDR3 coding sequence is TGTGCCAGCAGCTTAGGAGAGACCTCTAAGGAGACCCAGTACTTC. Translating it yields CASSLGETSKETQYF.

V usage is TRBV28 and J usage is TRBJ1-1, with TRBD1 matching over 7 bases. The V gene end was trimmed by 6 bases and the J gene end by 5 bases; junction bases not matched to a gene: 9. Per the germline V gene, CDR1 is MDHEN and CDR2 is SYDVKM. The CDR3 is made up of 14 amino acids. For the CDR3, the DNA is TGTGCCAGCAGCCCTACGAACAGGGGTACTGAAGCTTTCTTT. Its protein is CASSPTNRGTEAFF. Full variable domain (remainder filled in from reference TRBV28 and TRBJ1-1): DVKVTQSSRYLVKRTGEKVFLECVQDMDHENMFWYRQDPGLGLRLIYFSYDVKMKEKGDIPEGYSVSREKKERFSLILESASTNQTSMYLCASSPTNRGTEAFFGQGTRLTVV.

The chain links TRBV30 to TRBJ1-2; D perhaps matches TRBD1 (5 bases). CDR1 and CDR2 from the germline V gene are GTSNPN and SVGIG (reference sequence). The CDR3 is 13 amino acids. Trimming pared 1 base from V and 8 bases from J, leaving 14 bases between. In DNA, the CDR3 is TGTGCCTGGAGTGGACAGCCCCCTAGGGGCTACACCTTC. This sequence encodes CAWSGQPPRGYTF.

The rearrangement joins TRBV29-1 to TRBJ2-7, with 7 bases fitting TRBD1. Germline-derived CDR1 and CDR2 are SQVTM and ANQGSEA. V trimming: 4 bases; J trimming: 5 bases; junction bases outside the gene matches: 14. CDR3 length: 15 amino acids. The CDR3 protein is CSVGVRGYPRDEQYF. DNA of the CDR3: TGCAGCGTTGGGGTCAGGGGGTACCCCCGGGACGAGCAGTACTTC.

The CDR3 loop is CASSSRLAEDPQETQYF. In DNA, the CDR3 is TGTGCCAGCAGCTCAAGACTAGCGGAGGACCCCCAAGAGACCCAGTACTTC. This chain links TRBV9 with TRBJ2-5; 9 positions match TRBD2. V shed 4 bases and J 1 base; nucleotides not matched to a gene: 11. Germline values: CDR1 SGDLS, CDR2 YYNGEE. The CDR3 is 17 residues long.

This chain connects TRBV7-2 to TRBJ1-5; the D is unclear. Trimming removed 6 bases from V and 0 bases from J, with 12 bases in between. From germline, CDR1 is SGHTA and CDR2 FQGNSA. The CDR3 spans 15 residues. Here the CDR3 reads CASRLSGRSNQPQHF. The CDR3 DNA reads TGTGCCAGCAGATTATCCGGACGTAGCAATCAGCCCCAGCATTTT.

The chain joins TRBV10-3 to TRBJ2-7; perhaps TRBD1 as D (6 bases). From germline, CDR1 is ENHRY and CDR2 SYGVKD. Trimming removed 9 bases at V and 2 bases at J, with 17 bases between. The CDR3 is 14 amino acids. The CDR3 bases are TGTGCCATGTCTGTCCAGGGGCCAGCCTACGAGCAGTACTTC. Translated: CAMSVQGPAYEQYF.

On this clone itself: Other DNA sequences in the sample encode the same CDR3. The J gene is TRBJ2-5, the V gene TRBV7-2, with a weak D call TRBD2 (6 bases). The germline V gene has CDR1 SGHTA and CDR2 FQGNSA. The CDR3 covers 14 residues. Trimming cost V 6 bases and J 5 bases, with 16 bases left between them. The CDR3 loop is CASREGSEGETQYF. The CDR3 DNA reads TGTGCCAGCAGGGAGGGATCGGAGGGGGAGACCCAGTACTTC. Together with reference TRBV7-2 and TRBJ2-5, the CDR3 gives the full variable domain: GAGVSQSPSNKVTEKGKDVELRCDPISGHTALYWYRQSLGQGLEFLIYFQGNSAPDKSGLPSDRFSAERTGGSVSTLTIQRTQQEDSAVYLCASREGSEGETQYFGPGTRLLVL.

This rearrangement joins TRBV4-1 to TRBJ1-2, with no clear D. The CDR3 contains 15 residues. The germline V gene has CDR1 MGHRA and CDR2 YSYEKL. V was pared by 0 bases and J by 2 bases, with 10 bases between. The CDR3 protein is CASSQDPGKNYGYTF. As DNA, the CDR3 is TGCGCCAGCAGCCAAGATCCGGGGAAAAACTATGGCTACACCTTC.

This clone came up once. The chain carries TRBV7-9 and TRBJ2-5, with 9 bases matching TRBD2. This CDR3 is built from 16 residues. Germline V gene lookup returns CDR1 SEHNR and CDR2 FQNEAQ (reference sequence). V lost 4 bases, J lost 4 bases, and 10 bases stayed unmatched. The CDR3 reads CASSSGSGRTAETQYF. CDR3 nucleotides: TGTGCCAGCAGCTCCGGTAGCGGGAGAACGGCAGAGACCCAGTACTTC. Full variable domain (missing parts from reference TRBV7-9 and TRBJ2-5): DTGVSQNPRHKITKRGQNVTFRCDPISEHNRLYWYRQTLGQGPEFLTYFQNEAQLEKSRLLSDRFSAERPKGSFSTLEIQRTEQGDSAMYLCASSSGSGRTAETQYFGPGTRLLVL.

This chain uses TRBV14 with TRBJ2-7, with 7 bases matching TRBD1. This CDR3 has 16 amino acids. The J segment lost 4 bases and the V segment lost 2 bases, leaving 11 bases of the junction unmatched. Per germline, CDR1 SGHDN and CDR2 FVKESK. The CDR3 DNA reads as TGTGCCAGCAGCCAAAGCTCGGGCAGGGGGATGTACGAGCAGTACTTC. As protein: CASSQSSGRGMYEQYF.

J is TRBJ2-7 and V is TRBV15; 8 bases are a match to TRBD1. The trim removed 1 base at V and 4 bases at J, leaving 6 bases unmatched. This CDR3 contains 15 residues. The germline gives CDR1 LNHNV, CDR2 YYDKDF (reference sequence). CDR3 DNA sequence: TGTGCCACCAGCAGAGGGGCAGGGGGCGCGTACGAGCAGTACTTC. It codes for CATSRGAGGAYEQYF. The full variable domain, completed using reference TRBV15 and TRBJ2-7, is DAMVIQNPRYQVTQFGKPVTLSCSQTLNHNVMYWYQQKSSQAPKLLFHYYDKDFNNEADTPDNFQSRRPNTSFCFLDIRSPGLGDTAMYLCATSRGAGGAYEQYFGPGTRLTVT.